This TCR beta chain appears in the sequencing data of a study of lymphopenia after photon versus proton radiotherapy. V was clipped by 6 bases and J by 5 bases, with 10 bases between them. Germline loops: CDR1 DFQATT, CDR2 SNEGSKA (reference sequence). The CDR3 contains 11 residues. Profiling relied on immunoSEQ multiplex PCR, and the TCRdb table lists in-frame clones only, not all of them. There are tens of thousands of clones in the sample; around 87% occur only once, and 11% lies in the top ten. The chain couples TRBV20-1 to TRBJ2-5; D possibly uses TRBD1 or TRBD2 (5 bases each). The sequenced sample was peripheral blood, obtained from a patient treated with proton-based radiotherapy. The sequence came from a man of 80 years or more with esophageal cancer. CDR3 bases: TGCAGTGCGGGGACCGGGGAGACCCAGTACTTC. Encoded protein: CSAGTGETQYF.